These 4 T cell receptor beta chains came from one sample sequenced in a study of blood T cell repertoires in COVID-19. Some clones are missing from TCRdb's copy, which holds only in-frame ones; the method was immunoSEQ multiplex PCR. The sample carries roughly 380,000 clones, roughly 85% recorded once. Sequenced input: peripheral blood. The receptors stem from a young woman with acute or convalescent COVID-19.

The chain recombines TRBV6-4 with TRBJ2-7, with 9 bases aligning to TRBD2. Unmatched junction bases numbered 13, after V lost 9 bases and J lost 4 bases. CDR1 is MRHNA and CDR2 is SNTAGT in the germline V gene. The CDR3 extends over 15 amino acids. In DNA form, the CDR3 reads TGTGCCAGACTATTAACCGGGACTAGCTGGTACGAGCAGTACTTC. It encodes CARLLTGTSWYEQYF.

The J gene is TRBJ1-1, the V gene TRBV18, with D perhaps matching TRBD1 (5 bases). The CDR3 is 13 amino acids. Looked up from germline, CDR1 is KGHSH and CDR2 is LQKENI. Deletions cut 3 bases from V and 3 bases from J, with 8 bases between. The CDR3 reads CASSPDSYTEAFF. The CDR3 DNA reads TGTGCCAGCTCACCCGACAGTTACACTGAAGCTTTCTTT.

Of note for this clone: In the same sample, other DNA sequences code for this CDR3. The chain combines TRBV27 with TRBJ2-7; a weak D match, TRBD1 (5 bases). Between the trimmed V and J ends, which lost 0 bases and 0 bases, there was a span of 6 bases. Germline assignment: CDR1 MNHEY and CDR2 SMNVEV (reference sequence). This CDR3 is 14 amino acids long. CDR3 DNA: TGTGCCAGCAGTTTATCTGGGGCCTCCTACGAGCAGTACTTC. It encodes CASSLSGASYEQYF.

The rearrangement links TRBV2 to TRBJ1-4, with unresolved D. Trimming cost V 11 bases and J 8 bases, with 18 bases left between them. Per the germline V gene, CDR1 is SNHLY and CDR2 is FYNNEI. This CDR3 has 13 residues. CDR3 amino acids: CAGTNGVYEKLFF. As DNA, the CDR3 is TGTGCCGGCACTAACGGGGTCTACGAAAAACTGTTTTTT. The variable domain in full, with the rest retrieved from reference TRBV2 and TRBJ1-4, is EPEVTQTPSHQVTQMGQEVILRCVPISNHLYFYWYRQILGQKVEFLVSFYNNEISEKSEIFDDQFSVERPDGSNFTLKIRSTKLEDSAMYFCAGTNGVYEKLFFGSGTQLSVL.